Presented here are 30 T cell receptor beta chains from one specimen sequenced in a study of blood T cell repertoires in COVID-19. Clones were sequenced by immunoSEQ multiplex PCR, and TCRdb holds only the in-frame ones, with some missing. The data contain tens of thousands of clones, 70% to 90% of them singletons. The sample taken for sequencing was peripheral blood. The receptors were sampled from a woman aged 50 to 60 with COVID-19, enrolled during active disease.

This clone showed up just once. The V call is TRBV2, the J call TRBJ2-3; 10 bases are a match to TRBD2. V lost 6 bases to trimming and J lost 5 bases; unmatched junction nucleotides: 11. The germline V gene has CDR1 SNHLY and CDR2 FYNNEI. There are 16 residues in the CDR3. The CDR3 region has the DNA TGTGCCAGCAGACCCCTAAGCGGGAGGGCCGAAGATACGCAGTATTTT. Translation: CASRPLSGRAEDTQYF.

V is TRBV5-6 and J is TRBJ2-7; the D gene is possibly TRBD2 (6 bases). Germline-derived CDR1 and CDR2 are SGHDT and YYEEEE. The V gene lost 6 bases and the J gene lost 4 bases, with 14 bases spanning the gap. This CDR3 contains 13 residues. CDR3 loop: CASTTNGGYEQYF. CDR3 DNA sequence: TGTGCCAGCACCACCAACGGGGGATACGAGCAGTACTTC.

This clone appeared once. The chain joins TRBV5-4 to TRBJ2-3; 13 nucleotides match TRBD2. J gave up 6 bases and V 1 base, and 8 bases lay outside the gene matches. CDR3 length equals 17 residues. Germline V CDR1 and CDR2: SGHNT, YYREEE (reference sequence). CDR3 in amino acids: CASSLSRLAGGSDTQYF. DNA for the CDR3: TGTGCCAGCAGCTTGTCAAGACTAGCGGGAGGCTCGGATACGCAGTATTTT.

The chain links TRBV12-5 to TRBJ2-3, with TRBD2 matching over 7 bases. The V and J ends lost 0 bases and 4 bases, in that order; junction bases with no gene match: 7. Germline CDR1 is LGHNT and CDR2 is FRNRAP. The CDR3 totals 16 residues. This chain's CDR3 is CASGLVLSGDPDTQYF. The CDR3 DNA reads TGTGCTAGTGGTTTGGTACTGAGCGGGGATCCAGATACGCAGTATTTT.

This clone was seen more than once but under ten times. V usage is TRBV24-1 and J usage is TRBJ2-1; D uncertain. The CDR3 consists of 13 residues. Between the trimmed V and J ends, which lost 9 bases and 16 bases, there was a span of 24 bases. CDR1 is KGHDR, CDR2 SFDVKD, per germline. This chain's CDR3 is CATQAPSLGVLFF. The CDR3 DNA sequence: TGTGCCACCCAGGCCCCCAGTTTGGGTGTGTTATTCTTC.

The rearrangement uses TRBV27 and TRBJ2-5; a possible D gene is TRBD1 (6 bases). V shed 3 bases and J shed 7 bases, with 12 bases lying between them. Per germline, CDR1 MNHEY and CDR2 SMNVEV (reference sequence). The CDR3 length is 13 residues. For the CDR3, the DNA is TGTGCCAGCAGTTTGGGGCAGGGGCGGACCCAGTACTTC. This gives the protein CASSLGQGRTQYF.

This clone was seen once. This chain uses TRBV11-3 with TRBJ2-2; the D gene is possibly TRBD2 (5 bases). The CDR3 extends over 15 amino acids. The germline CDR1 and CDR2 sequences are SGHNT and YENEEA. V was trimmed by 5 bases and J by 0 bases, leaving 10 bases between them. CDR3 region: CASSQTGTNTGELFF. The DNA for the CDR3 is TGTGCCAGCAGCCAGACGGGGACGAACACCGGGGAGCTGTTTTTT.

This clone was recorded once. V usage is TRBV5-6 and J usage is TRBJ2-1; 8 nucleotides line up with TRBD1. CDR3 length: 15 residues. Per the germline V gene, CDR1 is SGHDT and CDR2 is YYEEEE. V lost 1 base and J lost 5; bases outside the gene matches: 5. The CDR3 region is CASSLTGGKDNEQFF. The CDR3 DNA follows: TGTGCCAGCAGCTTGACAGGGGGAAAGGACAATGAGCAGTTCTTC.

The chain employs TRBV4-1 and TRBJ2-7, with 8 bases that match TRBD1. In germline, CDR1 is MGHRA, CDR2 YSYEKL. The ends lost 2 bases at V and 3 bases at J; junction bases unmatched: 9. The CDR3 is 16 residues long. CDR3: CASSQPAQGASYEQYF. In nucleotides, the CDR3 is TGCGCCAGCAGCCAACCCGCTCAGGGGGCGAGCTACGAGCAGTACTTC.

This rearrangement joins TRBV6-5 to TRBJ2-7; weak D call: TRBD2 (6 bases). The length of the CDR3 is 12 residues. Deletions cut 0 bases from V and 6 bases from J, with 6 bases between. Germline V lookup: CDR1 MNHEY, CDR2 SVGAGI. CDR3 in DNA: TGTGCCAGCAGTTACTCGGGGGGCGAGCAGTACTTC. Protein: CASSYSGGEQYF.

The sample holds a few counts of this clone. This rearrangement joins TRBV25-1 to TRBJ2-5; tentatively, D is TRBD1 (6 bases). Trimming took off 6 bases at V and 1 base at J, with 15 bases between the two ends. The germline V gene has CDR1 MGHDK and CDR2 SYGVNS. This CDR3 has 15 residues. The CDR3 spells CASRVTGGSQETQYF. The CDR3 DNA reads TGTGCCAGCAGGGTTACTGGGGGCAGCCAAGAGACCCAGTACTTC.

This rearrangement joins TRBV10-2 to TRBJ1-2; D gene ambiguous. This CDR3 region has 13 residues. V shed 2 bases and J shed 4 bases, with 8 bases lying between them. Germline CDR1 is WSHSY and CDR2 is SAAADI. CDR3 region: CASSEGRIYGYTF. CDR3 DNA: TGCGCCAGCAGTGAGGGCAGAATCTATGGCTACACCTTC.

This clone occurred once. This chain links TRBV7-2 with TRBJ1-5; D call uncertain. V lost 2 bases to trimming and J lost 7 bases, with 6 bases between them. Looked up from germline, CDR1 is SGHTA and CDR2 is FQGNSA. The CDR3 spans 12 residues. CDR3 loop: CASSLRGQPQHF. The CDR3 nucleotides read TGTGCCAGCAGCTTAAGAGGACAGCCCCAGCATTTT.

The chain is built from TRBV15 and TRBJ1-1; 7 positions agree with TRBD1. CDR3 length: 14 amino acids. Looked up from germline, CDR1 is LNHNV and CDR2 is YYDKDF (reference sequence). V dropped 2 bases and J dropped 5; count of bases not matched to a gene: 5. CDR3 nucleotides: TGTGCCACCAGCAGAACAGGGGTGGGGACTGAAGCTTTCTTT. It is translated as CATSRTGVGTEAFF.

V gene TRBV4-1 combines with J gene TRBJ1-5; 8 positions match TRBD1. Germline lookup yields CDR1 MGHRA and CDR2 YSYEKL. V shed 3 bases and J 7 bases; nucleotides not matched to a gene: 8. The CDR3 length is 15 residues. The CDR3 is CASSHLPGQAQPQHF. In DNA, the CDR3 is TGCGCCAGCAGCCACCTCCCGGGACAGGCCCAGCCCCAGCATTTT.

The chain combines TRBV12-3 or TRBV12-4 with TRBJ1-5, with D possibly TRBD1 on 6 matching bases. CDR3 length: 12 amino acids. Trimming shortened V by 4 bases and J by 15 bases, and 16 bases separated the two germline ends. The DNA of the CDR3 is TGTGCCAGCAGTTGGGGGCACCTAAAAGTGCATTTT. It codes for CASSWGHLKVHF.

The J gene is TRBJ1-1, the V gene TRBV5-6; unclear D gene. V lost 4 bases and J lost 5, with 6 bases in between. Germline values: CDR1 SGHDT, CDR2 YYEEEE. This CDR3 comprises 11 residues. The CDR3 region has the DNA TGTGCCAGCAGCAAAGAGACTGAAGCTTTCTTT. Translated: CASSKETEAFF.

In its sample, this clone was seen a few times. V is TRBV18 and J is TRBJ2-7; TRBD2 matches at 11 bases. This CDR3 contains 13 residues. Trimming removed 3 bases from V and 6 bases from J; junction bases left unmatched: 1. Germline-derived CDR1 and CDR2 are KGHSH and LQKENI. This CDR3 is CASSPGLAAEQYF. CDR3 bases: TGTGCCAGCTCACCGGGACTAGCGGCCGAGCAGTACTTC. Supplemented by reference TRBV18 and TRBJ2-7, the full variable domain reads NAGVMQNPRHLVRRRGQEARLRCSPMKGHSHVYWYRQLPEEGLKFMVYLQKENIIDESGMPKERFSAEFPKEGPSILRIQQVVRGDSAAYFCASSPGLAAEQYFGPGTRLTVT.

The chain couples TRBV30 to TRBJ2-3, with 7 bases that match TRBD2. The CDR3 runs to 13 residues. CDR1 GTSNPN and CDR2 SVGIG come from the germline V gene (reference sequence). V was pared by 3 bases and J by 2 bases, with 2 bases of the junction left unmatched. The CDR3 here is CAWSGGYTDTQYF. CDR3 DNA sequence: TGTGCCTGGAGCGGGGGGTACACAGATACGCAGTATTTT.

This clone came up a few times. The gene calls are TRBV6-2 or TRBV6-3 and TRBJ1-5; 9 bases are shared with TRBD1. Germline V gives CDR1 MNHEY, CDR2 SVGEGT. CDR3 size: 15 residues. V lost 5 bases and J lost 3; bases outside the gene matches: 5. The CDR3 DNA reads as TGTGCCAGCAGTCGACAGGGGGTGATCAATCAGCCCCAGCATTTT. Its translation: CASSRQGVINQPQHF.

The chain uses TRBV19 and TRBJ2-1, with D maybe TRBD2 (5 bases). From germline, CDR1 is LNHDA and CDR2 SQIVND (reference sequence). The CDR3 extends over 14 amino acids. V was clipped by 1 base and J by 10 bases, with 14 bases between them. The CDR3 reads CASSIVGGYGEQFF. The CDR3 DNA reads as TGTGCCAGTAGTATAGTAGGCGGGTATGGAGAGCAGTTCTTC.

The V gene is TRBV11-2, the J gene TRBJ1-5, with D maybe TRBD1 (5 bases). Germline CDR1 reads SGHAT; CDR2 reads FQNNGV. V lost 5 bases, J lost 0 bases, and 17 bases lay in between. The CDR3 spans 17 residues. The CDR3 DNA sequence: TGTGCCAGCAGCCAGCGCGGGGCCCCCTATAGCAATCAGCCCCAGCATTTT. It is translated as CASSQRGAPYSNQPQHF.

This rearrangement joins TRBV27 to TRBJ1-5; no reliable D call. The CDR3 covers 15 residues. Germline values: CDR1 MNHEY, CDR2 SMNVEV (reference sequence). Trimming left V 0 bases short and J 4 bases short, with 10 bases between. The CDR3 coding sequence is TGTGCCAGCAGTTTATCGGGCAGTAGGAATCAGCCCCAGCATTTT. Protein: CASSLSGSRNQPQHF.

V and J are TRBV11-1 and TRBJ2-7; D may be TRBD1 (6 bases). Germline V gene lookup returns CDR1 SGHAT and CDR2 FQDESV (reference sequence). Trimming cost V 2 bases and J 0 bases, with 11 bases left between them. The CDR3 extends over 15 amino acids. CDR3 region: CASSLTDSNSYEQYF. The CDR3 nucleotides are TGTGCCAGCAGCTTAACGGACAGTAACTCCTACGAGCAGTACTTC.

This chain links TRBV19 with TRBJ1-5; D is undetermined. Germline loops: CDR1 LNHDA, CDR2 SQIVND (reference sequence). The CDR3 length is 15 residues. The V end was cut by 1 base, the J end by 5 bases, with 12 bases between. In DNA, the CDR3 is TGTGCCAGTAGTATAGCTCACAGCAGTTATCAGCCCCAGCATTTT. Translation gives CASSIAHSSYQPQHF.

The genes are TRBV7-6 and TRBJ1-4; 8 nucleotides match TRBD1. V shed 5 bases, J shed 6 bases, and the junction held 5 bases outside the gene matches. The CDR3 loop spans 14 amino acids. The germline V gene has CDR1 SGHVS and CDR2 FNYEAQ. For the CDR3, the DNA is TGTGCCAGCAGCCCAGGACAGGGATATGAAAAACTGTTTTTT. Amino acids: CASSPGQGYEKLFF.

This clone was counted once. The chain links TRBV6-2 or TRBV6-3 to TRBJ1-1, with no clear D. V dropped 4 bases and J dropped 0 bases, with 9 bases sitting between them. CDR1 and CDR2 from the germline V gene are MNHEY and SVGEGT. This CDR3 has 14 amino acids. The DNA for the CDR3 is TGTGCCAGCAGTTTCGGAGTGATGAACACTGAAGCTTTCTTT. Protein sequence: CASSFGVMNTEAFF.

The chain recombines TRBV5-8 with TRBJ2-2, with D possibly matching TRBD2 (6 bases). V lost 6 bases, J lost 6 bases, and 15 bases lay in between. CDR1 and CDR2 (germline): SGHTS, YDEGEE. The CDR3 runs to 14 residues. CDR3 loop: CASTPGVASGELFF. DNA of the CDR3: TGTGCCAGCACCCCGGGGGTAGCGTCCGGGGAGCTGTTTTTT.

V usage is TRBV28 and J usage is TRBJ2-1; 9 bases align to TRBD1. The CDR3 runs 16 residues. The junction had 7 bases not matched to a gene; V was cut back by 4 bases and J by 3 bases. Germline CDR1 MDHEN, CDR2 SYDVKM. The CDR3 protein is CASSSPGTGIYNEQFF. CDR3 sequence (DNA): TGTGCCAGCAGTTCCCCCGGGACAGGGATCTACAATGAGCAGTTCTTC.

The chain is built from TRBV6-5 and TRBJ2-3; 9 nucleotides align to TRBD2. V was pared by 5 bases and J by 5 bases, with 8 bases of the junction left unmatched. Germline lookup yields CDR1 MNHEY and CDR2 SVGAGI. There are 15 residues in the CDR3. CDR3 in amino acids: CASSPLAGLGDTQYF. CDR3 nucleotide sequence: TGTGCCAGCAGTCCGCTAGCGGGATTAGGAGATACGCAGTATTTT.